The present entry profiles one T cell receptor beta chain with its context. The antigen is not known. Splitting of CD4+ cells produced CD45RA+ naive and CD45RA-negative memory subsets. The record originates from a study of shared clonotypes between healthy human individuals. Overall study context: Researchers assigned three CD4 naive, three CD4 memory, two CD8 naive and one CD8 memory plate to each donor.

Broader study findings: Between a handful of donors, naive CD4 clonotypes were shared at a level of around 5.1%. Clonotypes which were not shared had lower generation probabilities than clonotypes that all four donors shared.

Clones were sequenced by immunoSEQ multiplex PCR, and TCRdb holds only the in-frame ones, with some missing. This sample has about 340,000 clones, with around four fifths found just once. This TCR derives from a man younger than 45 in good health. The sample taken for sequencing was memory CD4+ T cells sorted from blood. As to subset: CD45RA-negative fraction.

The CDR3 region is CASTVSGKAIDEQYF. Written as DNA, the CDR3 is TGTGCCAGCACCGTATCCGGGAAAGCAATCGACGAGCAGTACTTC. The chain joins TRBV5-4 to TRBJ2-5, with D possibly TRBD2 on 5 matching bases. Matching the DNA end better, TRBJ2-7 makes the J call doubtful. CDR1 and CDR2 (germline): SGHNT, YYREEE (reference sequence). This CDR3 comprises 15 residues.